The TCR beta chain under discussion was sequenced for a study of early T cells in non-severe SARS-CoV-2 infection. This CDR3 is 14 amino acids long. CDR1 and CDR2 (germline): ENHRY, SYGVKD. V was cut by 3 bases and J by 2 bases, with 10 bases left in between. This clonotype was seen repeatedly, ten times or more. TCRdb re-called the 5' RACE reads through MiXCR, storing one row per CDR3 protein. The sample shows fewer than 35,000 distinct CDR3 sequences, around 9% of them seen only once. The chain carries TRBV10-3 and TRBJ2-5; D tentatively reads TRBD1 or TRBD2 (5 bases each). The TCR comes from an adult who was a healthcare worker with PCR-confirmed SARS-CoV-2 infection or an uninfected control (not recorded which). The sample taken for sequencing was whole blood. The DNA for the CDR3 is TGTGCCATCAGTGACGGGACCAAACAAGAGACCCAGTACTTC. It specifies CAISDGTKQETQYF.